This T cell receptor beta chain was recorded in a study of blood T cell repertoires in COVID-19. Clones were read by immunoSEQ multiplex PCR, and TCRdb kept only the in-frame ones, dropping some. The sample has more than 90,000 clones; approximately 80% are singletons. The germline V gene encodes CDR1 MDHEN and CDR2 SYDVKM. The CDR3 extends over 16 amino acids. The V end was cut by 7 bases, the J end by 0 bases, with 16 bases between. In its sample, this clone was seen a few times. The chain has TRBV28 and TRBJ1-5, with unresolved D. The source of this sequence is a human donor in a cohort sampled during active COVID-19. Sequencing was carried out using peripheral blood. Here the CDR3 reads CASNALLADSNQPQHF. In DNA form, the CDR3 reads TGTGCCAGCAACGCCCTCTTGGCTGATAGCAATCAGCCCCAGCATTTT.